What follows is one T cell receptor beta chain and its context. Its target is not known. The data stem from a study of T cell repertoires in cytomegalovirus infection. Study details: Evidence of both CMV infection and a matching HLA type came from public TCR beta signatures.

Each CDR3 protein is one row after TCRdb ran MiXCR on the reads. The sample includes 900,000 to 950,000 distinct CDR3 sequences, approximately 31% seen only once; the top ten take 13%. Trimming removed 5 bases from V and 1 base from J, with 9 bases in between. CDR3 length equals 14 residues. The receptor was derived from a human donor in good health (CMV status not recorded). Some clones in this sample may be carry-over from other donors' samples. The sequencing here drew on cultured CD8+ T cells from PBMCs, taken from culture after CMV antigen stimulation. The rearrangement uses TRBV12-3 or TRBV12-4 and TRBJ1-3; D not resolved. Here the CDR3 reads CASSPQWSGNTIYF. CDR3 bases: TGTGCCAGCAGTCCCCAGTGGTCTGGAAACACCATATATTTT.